This note documents a single T cell receptor (beta chain) sequence. These data originate in a study of blood T cell repertoires in COVID-19. V was shortened by 3 bases and J by 8 bases, with 11 bases between the two germline ends. Germline loops: CDR1 SGHNT, CDR2 YYREEE (reference sequence). The CDR3 length is 13 residues. Measured with immunoSEQ multiplex PCR; TCRdb has only the in-frame clones, and not every one. The sample lists around 150,000 clones, over 80% occurring once. This TCR derives from a man between 65 and 85 years old who had been exposed to COVID-19. Specimen: PBMCs or T cells enriched from blood (not recorded which). This chain links TRBV5-4 with TRBJ1-4; D is ambiguous. The CDR3 bases are TGTGCCAGCAGCTCGCCCCCAGGAGAAAAACTGTTTTTT. Its protein product is CASSSPPGEKLFF.